Below, 27 T cell receptor beta chains from the same sample are listed, as sequenced in a study of cytomegalovirus exposure and HLA in healthy donors (dated 2017 in TCRdb). Libraries were made using the immunoSEQ multiplex PCR assay. The multiplex PCR relied on a mix of 60 forward primers for TCR Vbeta segments and 13 reverse primers for TCR Jbeta segments. TCRdb took over this immuneACCESS table, retaining in-frame rearrangements with V and J assigned. Such tables are incomplete; in checked studies, under half of the missing clones stem from an unresolved V gene, and the remainder is unexplained. The sample table lists roughly 100,000 clones, roughly three quarters of them with a count of one. Approximately 2% of the sample lies in the top ten. The specimen was PBMCs. The receptor source for this set is a man in his forties in good health and CMV-seronegative.

This chain uses TRBV9 with TRBJ1-5; D possibly corresponds to TRBD1 (5 bases). The germline V gene has CDR1 SGDLS and CDR2 YYNGEE. The length of the CDR3 is 15 residues. V dropped 4 bases and J dropped 6 bases, with 17 bases sitting between them. The CDR3 DNA is TGTGCCAGCAGCTCCCGCCCCGGGCAGGGTCAGCCCCAGCATTTT. Amino acid sequence: CASSSRPGQGQPQHF.

The chain recombines TRBV5-1 with TRBJ2-3, with 9 bases aligning to TRBD1. V dropped 1 base and J dropped 4; count of bases not matched to a gene: 4. The CDR3 covers 15 residues. Germline V CDR1 and CDR2: SGHRS, YFSETQ. CDR3 sequence reads: CASSLNGQGSDTQYF. The CDR3 DNA is TGCGCCAGCAGCTTGAATGGACAGGGGTCAGATACGCAGTATTTT.

The chain couples TRBV6-5 to TRBJ2-1; TRBD2 matches 14 bases. The germline gives CDR1 MNHEY, CDR2 SVGAGI. The CDR3 totals 15 residues. The V gene end was trimmed by 6 bases and the J gene end by 4 bases; junction bases not matched to a gene: 2. The CDR3 protein is CASSRTSGRYNEQFF. Here the CDR3 DNA reads TGTGCCAGCAGCAGGACTAGCGGGAGGTACAATGAGCAGTTCTTC.

This clone was seen a few times. This chain connects TRBV18 to TRBJ2-7; TRBD2 might be the D (7 bases). Germline assignment: CDR1 KGHSH and CDR2 LQKENI. CDR3 length: 14 amino acids. The V gene lost 4 bases and the J gene lost 3 bases, with 13 bases spanning the gap. CDR3 protein: CASSRSGTNYEQYF. Written as DNA, the CDR3 is TGTGCCAGCTCACGAAGCGGGACAAACTACGAGCAGTACTTC. The variable domain in full, completed from reference TRBV18 and TRBJ2-7, reads NAGVMQNPRHLVRRRGQEARLRCSPMKGHSHVYWYRQLPEEGLKFMVYLQKENIIDESGMPKERFSAEFPKEGPSILRIQQVVRGDSAAYFCASSRSGTNYEQYFGPGTRLTVT.

This clone was seen a few times. V is TRBV7-9 and J is TRBJ1-1; 10 bases are a match to TRBD1. The CDR3 runs 16 residues. Germline values: CDR1 SEHNR, CDR2 FQNEAQ (reference sequence). Losses at the gene ends were 6 bases for V and 7 bases for J; bases not matched to a gene: 14. The CDR3 region is CASSWSGTGVSDEAFF. The CDR3 DNA sequence: TGTGCCAGCAGTTGGTCCGGGACAGGGGTTTCCGATGAAGCTTTCTTT.

This clone was seen more than once but under ten times. The chain has TRBV30 and TRBJ2-7; no clear D. The CDR3 loop spans 13 amino acids. Between the trimmed V and J ends, which lost 1 base and 0 bases, there was a span of 7 bases. Germline CDR1 reads GTSNPN; CDR2 reads SVGIG (reference sequence). The DNA for the CDR3 is TGTGCCTGGAGTGCGACTCTCTCCTACGAGCAGTACTTC. Protein product: CAWSATLSYEQYF.

This rearrangement joins TRBV13 to TRBJ2-5; 12 nucleotides match TRBD2. The J call may be faulty, since TRBJ2-7 better matches the DNA end. This CDR3 contains 17 residues. CDR1 is PRHDT, CDR2 FYEKMQ, per germline (reference sequence). In nucleotides, the CDR3 is TGTGCCAGCAGCTGGATGGGGACTAGCGGGCCTGATTACGAGCAGTACTTC. Protein: CASSWMGTSGPDYEQYF.

The rearrangement links TRBV7-9 to TRBJ1-2; 9 bases map to TRBD1. Germline CDR1 SEHNR, CDR2 FQNEAQ (reference sequence). The CDR3 length is 13 residues. V was pared by 3 bases and J by 7 bases, with 3 bases of the junction left unmatched. The CDR3 DNA reads as TGTGCCAGCAGCTTCGGACAGGGGTTTGGCTACACCTTC. Its protein is CASSFGQGFGYTF.

The rearrangement uses TRBV28 and TRBJ1-5; maybe TRBD1 (6 bases). Germline assignment: CDR1 MDHEN and CDR2 SYDVKM. The V end lost 1 base, the J end lost 2 bases, and 6 bases lay between the germline ends. The CDR3 consists of 14 residues. The CDR3: CASSLYRGNQPQHF. The DNA for the CDR3 is TGTGCCAGCAGTTTATACAGGGGCAATCAGCCCCAGCATTTT.

The J gene is TRBJ2-3, the V gene TRBV5-1; D possibly corresponds to TRBD1 (6 bases). Germline V CDR1 and CDR2: SGHRS, YFSETQ. The CDR3 length is 15 residues. The V end was cut by 1 base, the J end by 0 bases, with 9 bases between. The CDR3 spells CASSLLGGSTDTQYF. Written as DNA, the CDR3 is TGCGCCAGCAGCTTGTTAGGGGGAAGCACAGATACGCAGTATTTT.

The chain is built from TRBV11-2 and TRBJ2-1; 9 bases align to TRBD2. The germline gives CDR1 SGHAT, CDR2 FQNNGV. This CDR3 is 17 amino acids long. Unmatched junction bases numbered 9, after V lost 2 bases and J lost 4 bases. As DNA, the CDR3 is TGTGCCAGCAGCTTATTTATTGCGGGAGGGATTTACAATGAGCAGTTCTTC. It yields the protein CASSLFIAGGIYNEQFF.

This rearrangement joins TRBV9 to TRBJ1-5; D uncertain. Germline V gene sequence: CDR1 SGDLS, CDR2 YYNGEE. This CDR3 has 15 amino acids. Trimming took off 0 bases at V and 4 bases at J, with 11 bases between the two ends. CDR3 in amino acids: CASSVVGEINQPQHF. The CDR3 nucleotides are TGTGCCAGCAGCGTAGTCGGGGAAATAAATCAGCCCCAGCATTTT.

In this sample, this clone turned up once. V is TRBV7-2 and J is TRBJ2-7, with D possibly TRBD1 on 6 matching bases. The CDR3 spans 15 residues. V shed 5 bases and J shed 5 bases, with 19 bases lying between them. Germline V CDR1 and CDR2: SGHTA, FQGNSA. The CDR3 loop is CASSQQGSIPHEQYF. The CDR3 DNA reads as TGTGCCAGCAGCCAACAGGGTAGTATTCCTCACGAGCAGTACTTC. Full variable domain (missing parts from reference TRBV7-2 and TRBJ2-7): GAGVSQSPSNKVTEKGKDVELRCDPISGHTALYWYRQSLGQGLEFLIYFQGNSAPDKSGLPSDRFSAERTGGSVSTLTIQRTQQEDSAVYLCASSQQGSIPHEQYFGPGTRLTVT.

The CDR3: CASSGVGRLSGNTIYF. The DNA for the CDR3 is TGTGCCAGCAGTGGGGTGGGGAGACTCTCTGGAAACACCATATATTTT. The V gene is TRBV9, the J gene TRBJ1-3; no definite D call. Trimming pared 5 bases from V and 0 bases from J, leaving 15 bases between. Germline V CDR1 and CDR2: SGDLS, YYNGEE. This CDR3 region has 16 residues. The full variable domain, completed using reference TRBV9 and TRBJ1-3, is DSGVTQTPKHLITATGQRVTLRCSPRSGDLSVYWYQQSLDQGLQFLIQYYNGEERAKGNILERFSAQQFPDLHSELNLSSLELGDSALYFCASSGVGRLSGNTIYFGEGSWLTVV.

The rearrangement joins TRBV7-9 to TRBJ2-2; D call uncertain. V shed 5 bases and J shed 2 bases, with 3 bases lying between them. The germline V gene encodes CDR1 SEHNR and CDR2 FQNEAQ (reference sequence). There are 12 residues in the CDR3. The CDR3 region is CASSINTGELFF. The CDR3 coding sequence is TGTGCCAGCAGCATAAACACCGGGGAGCTGTTTTTT.

This clone was counted a single time. The chain uses TRBV2 and TRBJ2-7, with D possibly being TRBD2 (6 bases). The V and J ends lost 6 bases and 1 base respectively, with 19 bases between them. The CDR3 loop spans 16 amino acids. Germline V gene lookup returns CDR1 SNHLY and CDR2 FYNNEI. As DNA, the CDR3 is TGTGCCAGCAGCGGGTTACACGGGAGCGGATCCTACGAGCAGTACTTC. Its protein is CASSGLHGSGSYEQYF. Full variable domain (missing parts from reference TRBV2 and TRBJ2-7): EPEVTQTPSHQVTQMGQEVILRCVPISNHLYFYWYRQILGQKVEFLVSFYNNEISEKSEIFDDQFSVERPDGSNFTLKIRSTKLEDSAMYFCASSGLHGSGSYEQYFGPGTRLTVT.

This chain joins TRBV7-9 and TRBJ1-4; TRBD1 aligns across 9 bases. The CDR3 spans 16 residues. The V gene's germline CDR1 is SEHNR and CDR2 FQNEAQ (reference sequence). The V and J ends lost 2 bases and 5 bases, in that order; junction bases with no gene match: 6. CDR3 residues: CASSLMTGTGNEKLFF. The CDR3 DNA reads TGTGCCAGCAGCTTAATGACCGGGACAGGGAATGAAAAACTGTTTTTT.

Only a few counts were recorded for this clone. The chain couples TRBV6-1 to TRBJ1-5, with D uncertain. The germline CDR1 and CDR2 sequences are MNHNS and SASEGT. The V end lost 2 bases, the J end lost 2 bases, and 4 bases lay between the germline ends. This CDR3 is built from 13 residues. The CDR3 region has the DNA TGTGCCAGCAGTGAATCCGGCAATCAGCCCCAGCATTTT. This encodes CASSESGNQPQHF.

The chain employs TRBV4-1 and TRBJ2-1; 11 bases match TRBD2. V was clipped by 4 bases and J by 4 bases; unmatched bases: 9. CDR3 length equals 17 residues. Germline V gives CDR1 MGHRA, CDR2 YSYEKL. For the CDR3, the DNA is TGCGCCAGCAGCCCTTCGGGACTAGCGGACGAATACAATGAGCAGTTCTTC. Translation gives CASSPSGLADEYNEQFF.

This clone came up a few times. The CDR3 loop is CASSTGLEHNEQFF. The CDR3, as DNA: TGTGCCAGCAGTACTGGCCTGGAGCACAATGAGCAGTTCTTC. The chain has TRBV28 and TRBJ2-1; D remains unclear. Trimming stripped 5 bases from V and 5 bases from J, with 13 bases between. Germline V lookup: CDR1 MDHEN, CDR2 SYDVKM. The CDR3 runs to 14 residues.

The rearrangement links TRBV28 to TRBJ1-3; 7 bases agree with TRBD1. The trim removed 5 bases at V and 3 bases at J, leaving 4 bases unmatched. This CDR3 has 14 amino acids. Germline CDR1 and CDR2: MDHEN and SYDVKM. CDR3: CASSKQGIGNTIYF. The CDR3 coding sequence is TGTGCCAGCAGTAAACAGGGGATTGGAAACACCATATATTTT.

This clone was counted a single time. This sequence joins TRBV5-4 and TRBJ1-1, with 7 bases aligning to TRBD1. Germline trimming cut 3 bases from V and 5 bases from J; bases unmatched to any gene: 1. Germline V gives CDR1 SGHNT, CDR2 YYREEE (reference sequence). This CDR3 contains 12 residues. The CDR3 DNA reads as TGTGCCAGCAGCTCAGGGGGAACTGAAGCTTTCTTT. Translated: CASSSGGTEAFF.

This clone was counted a single time. V gene TRBV6-5 combines with J gene TRBJ2-3; 12 bases line up with TRBD2. The CDR3 is 15 residues long. V trimming: 6 bases; J trimming: 3 bases; junction bases outside the gene matches: 4. CDR1 is MNHEY, CDR2 SVGAGI, per germline. CDR3 sequence reads: CASRTGTSGTDTQYF. The CDR3 DNA is TGTGCCAGCAGGACCGGGACTAGCGGGACAGATACGCAGTATTTT.

The J gene is TRBJ2-7, the V gene TRBV7-2, with D possibly being TRBD2 (6 bases). Germline V gene sequence: CDR1 SGHTA, CDR2 FQGNSA. Trimming shortened V by 1 base and J by 0 bases, and 10 bases separated the two germline ends. This CDR3 is 15 amino acids long. CDR3 sequence reads: CASSLGGAVSYEQYF. DNA for the CDR3: TGTGCCAGCAGCTTAGGCGGGGCCGTCTCCTACGAGCAGTACTTC.

The chain is built from TRBV19 and TRBJ2-7; TRBD2 agrees at 8 bases. Trimming cost V 6 bases and J 2 bases; bases outside gene matches: 0. This CDR3 is 12 amino acids long. The V gene's germline CDR1 is LNHDA and CDR2 SQIVND (reference sequence). CDR3 amino acids: CASSGRAYEQYF. In DNA form, the CDR3 reads TGTGCCAGTAGCGGGAGGGCCTACGAGCAGTACTTC.

This sequence joins TRBV13 and TRBJ2-2, with 15 bases lining up with TRBD2. Trimming took 3 bases from V and 4 from J; bases not matched to a gene: 0. The CDR3 spans 16 residues. The V gene's germline CDR1 is PRHDT and CDR2 FYEKMQ (reference sequence). The CDR3 DNA is TGTGCCAGCAGCTTGGGACTAGCGGGAGGCACCGGGGAGCTGTTTTTT. Amino acid sequence: CASSLGLAGGTGELFF.

The chain employs TRBV4-2 and TRBJ2-7, with D possibly being TRBD1 (7 bases). The germline V gene encodes CDR1 LGHNA and CDR2 YNFKEQ. V shed 11 bases and J shed 1 base, with 18 bases lying between them. The CDR3 totals 14 residues. DNA of the CDR3: TGTGCCGTTGGCGTCGCAGGGGGGTCCTACGAGCAGTACTTC. This gives the protein CAVGVAGGSYEQYF.